This T cell receptor beta chain is drawn from a study of shared T cell receptors in the human thymus. This CDR3 comprises 17 residues. Germline lookup yields CDR1 LGHNA and CDR2 YSLEER. V lost 0 bases, J lost 2 bases, and 17 bases lay in between. TCRdb's table, derived via immunoSEQ multiplex PCR, lists solely in-frame clones and lacks some. There are some 720,000 clones in the sample; roughly 90% occur only once, and approximately 0.01% lies in the top ten. The sample also formed part of further work on human thymus T cells. As reported in that work: The people who donated were healthy Finnish babies having corrective surgery for congenital heart defects. Resections were taken during corrective heart surgery, and the thymus tissue came from these. Usage of V and J genes appeared biased in thymic and blood repertoires. What related research reported was that thymic repertoires overlapped highly among unrelated individuals.

The receptor comes from a boy younger than two with a congenital heart defect. The V gene is TRBV4-3, the J gene TRBJ2-7; a possible D gene is TRBD1 (7 bases). The sample comprised thymocytes. The CDR3 DNA sequence: TGCGCCAGCAGCCAAGAAGAAGGGGGGACAGCCGCCTACGAGCAGTACTTC. Amino acid sequence: CASSQEEGGTAAYEQYF.